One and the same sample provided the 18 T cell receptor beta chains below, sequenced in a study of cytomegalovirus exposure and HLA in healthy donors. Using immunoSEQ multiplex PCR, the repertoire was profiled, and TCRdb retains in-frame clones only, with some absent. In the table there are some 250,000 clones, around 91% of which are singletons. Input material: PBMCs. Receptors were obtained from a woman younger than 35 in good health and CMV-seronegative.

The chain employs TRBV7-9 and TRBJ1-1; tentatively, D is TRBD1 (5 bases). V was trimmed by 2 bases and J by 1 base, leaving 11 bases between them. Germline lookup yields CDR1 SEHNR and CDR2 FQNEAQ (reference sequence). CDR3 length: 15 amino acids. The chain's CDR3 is CASSLFPDKNTEAFF. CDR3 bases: TGTGCCAGCAGCTTATTTCCGGACAAGAACACTGAAGCTTTCTTT.

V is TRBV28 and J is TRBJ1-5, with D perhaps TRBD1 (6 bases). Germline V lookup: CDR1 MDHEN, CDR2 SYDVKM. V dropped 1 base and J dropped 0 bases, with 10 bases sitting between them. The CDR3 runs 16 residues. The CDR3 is CASSLSTGYSNQPQHF. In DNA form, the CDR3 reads TGTGCCAGCAGTTTATCCACAGGGTATAGCAATCAGCCCCAGCATTTT.

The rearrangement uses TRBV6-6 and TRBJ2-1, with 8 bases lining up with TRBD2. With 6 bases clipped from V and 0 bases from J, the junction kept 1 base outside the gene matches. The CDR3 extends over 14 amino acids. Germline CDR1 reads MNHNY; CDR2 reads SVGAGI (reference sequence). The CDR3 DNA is TGTGCCAGCAGAAGCGGGGGCTCCTACAATGAGCAGTTCTTC. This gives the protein CASRSGGSYNEQFF.

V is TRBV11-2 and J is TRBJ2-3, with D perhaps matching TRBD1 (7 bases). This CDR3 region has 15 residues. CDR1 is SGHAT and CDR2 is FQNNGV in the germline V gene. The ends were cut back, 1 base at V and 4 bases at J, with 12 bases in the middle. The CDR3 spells CASSLGGGGPDTQYF. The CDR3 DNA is TGTGCCAGCAGCTTAGGAGGAGGGGGCCCAGATACGCAGTATTTT.

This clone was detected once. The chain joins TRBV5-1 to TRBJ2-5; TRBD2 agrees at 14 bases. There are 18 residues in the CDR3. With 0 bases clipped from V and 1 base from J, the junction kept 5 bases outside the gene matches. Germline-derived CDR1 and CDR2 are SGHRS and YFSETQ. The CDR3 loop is CASSLAPGLAGGQETQYF. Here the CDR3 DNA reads TGCGCCAGCAGCTTGGCCCCCGGACTAGCGGGGGGCCAAGAGACCCAGTACTTC.

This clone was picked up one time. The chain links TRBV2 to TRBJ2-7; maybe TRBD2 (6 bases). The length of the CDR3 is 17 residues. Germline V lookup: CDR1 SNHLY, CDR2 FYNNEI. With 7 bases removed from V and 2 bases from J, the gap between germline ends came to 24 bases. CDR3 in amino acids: CASTKGRRGALTYEQYV. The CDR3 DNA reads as TGTGCCAGCACCAAGGGCAGGCGGGGAGCGCTGACCTACGAGCAGTACGTC.

CDR3 residues: CAWSPGELATGELFF. CDR3 bases: TGTGCCTGGAGTCCCGGGGAACTCGCCACCGGGGAGCTGTTTTTT. V is TRBV30 and J is TRBJ2-2; TRBD2 is a possible D gene (5 bases). The germline CDR1 and CDR2 sequences are GTSNPN and SVGIG (reference sequence). V lost 2 bases and J 4 bases, leaving 14 bases between the germline ends. The CDR3 is 15 amino acids.

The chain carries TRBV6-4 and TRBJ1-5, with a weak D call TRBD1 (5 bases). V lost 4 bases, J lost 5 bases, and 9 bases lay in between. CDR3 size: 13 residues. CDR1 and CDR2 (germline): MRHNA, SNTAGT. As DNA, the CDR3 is TGTGCCAGCAGTGTGGGGCTCCATCAGCCCCAGCATTTT. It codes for CASSVGLHQPQHF.

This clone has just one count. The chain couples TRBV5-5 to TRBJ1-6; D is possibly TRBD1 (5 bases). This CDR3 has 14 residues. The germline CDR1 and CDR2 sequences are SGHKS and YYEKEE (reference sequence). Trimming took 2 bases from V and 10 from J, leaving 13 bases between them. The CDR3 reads CASSLLRGDSPLHF. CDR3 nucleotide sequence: TGTGCCAGCAGCTTATTGCGGGGGGACTCACCCCTCCACTTT.

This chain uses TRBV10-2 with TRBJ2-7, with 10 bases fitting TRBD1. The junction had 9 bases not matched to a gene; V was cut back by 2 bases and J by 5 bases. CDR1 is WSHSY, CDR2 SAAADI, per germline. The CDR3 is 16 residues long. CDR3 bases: TGCGCCAGCAGTGAGCGCCGTGGACAGGGGGGTCACGAGCAGTACTTC. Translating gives CASSERRGQGGHEQYF.

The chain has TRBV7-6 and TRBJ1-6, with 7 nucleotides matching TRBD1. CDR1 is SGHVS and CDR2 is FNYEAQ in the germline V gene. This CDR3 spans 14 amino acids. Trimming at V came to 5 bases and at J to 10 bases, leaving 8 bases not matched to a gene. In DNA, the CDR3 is TGTGCCAGCAGCCTCCGGGACAGCGCGTCACCCCTCCACTTT. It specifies CASSLRDSASPLHF.

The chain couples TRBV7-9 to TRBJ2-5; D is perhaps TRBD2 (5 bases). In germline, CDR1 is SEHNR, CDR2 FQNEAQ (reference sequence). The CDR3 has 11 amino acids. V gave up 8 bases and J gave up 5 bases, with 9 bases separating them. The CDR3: CASEGTETQYF. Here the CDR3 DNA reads TGTGCCAGCGAGGGTACGGAGACCCAGTACTTC.

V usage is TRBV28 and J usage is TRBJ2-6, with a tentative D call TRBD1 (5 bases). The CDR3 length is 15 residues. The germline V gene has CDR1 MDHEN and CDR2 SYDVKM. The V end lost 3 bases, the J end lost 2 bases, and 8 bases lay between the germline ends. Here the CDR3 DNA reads TGTGCCAGCAGTTTTTCAGGGACTGGGGCCAACGTCCTGACTTTC. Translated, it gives CASSFSGTGANVLTF.

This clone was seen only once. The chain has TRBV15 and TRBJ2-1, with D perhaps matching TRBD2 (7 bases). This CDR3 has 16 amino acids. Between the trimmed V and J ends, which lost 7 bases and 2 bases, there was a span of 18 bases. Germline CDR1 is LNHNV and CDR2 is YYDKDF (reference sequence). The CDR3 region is CATNPIEGGPYNEQFF. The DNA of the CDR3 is TGTGCCACCAACCCAATCGAGGGGGGGCCCTACAATGAGCAGTTCTTC.

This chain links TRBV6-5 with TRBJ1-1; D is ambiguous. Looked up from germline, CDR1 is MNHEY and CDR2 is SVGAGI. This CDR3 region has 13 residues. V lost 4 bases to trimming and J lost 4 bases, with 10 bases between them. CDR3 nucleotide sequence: TGTGCCAGCAGTTCGTATTGGGCCACTGAAGCTTTCTTT. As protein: CASSSYWATEAFF.

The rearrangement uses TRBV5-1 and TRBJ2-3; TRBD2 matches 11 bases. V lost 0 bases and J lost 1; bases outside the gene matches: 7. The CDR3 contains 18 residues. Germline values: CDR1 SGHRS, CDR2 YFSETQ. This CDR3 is CASSLEGLAAPGTDTQYF. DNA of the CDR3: TGCGCCAGCAGCTTGGAGGGACTAGCGGCCCCCGGCACAGATACGCAGTATTTT. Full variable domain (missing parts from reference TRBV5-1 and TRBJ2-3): KAGVTQTPRYLIKTRGQQVTLSCSPISGHRSVSWYQQTPGQGLQFLFEYFSETQRNKGNFPGRFSGRQFSNSRSEMNVSTLELGDSALYLCASSLEGLAAPGTDTQYFGPGTRLTVL.

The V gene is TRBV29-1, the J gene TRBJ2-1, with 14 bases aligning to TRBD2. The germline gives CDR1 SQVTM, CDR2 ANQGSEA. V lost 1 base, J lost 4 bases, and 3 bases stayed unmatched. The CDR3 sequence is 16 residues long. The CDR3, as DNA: TGCAGCGTTGAAGGGACTAGCGGGGGGTTTTACAATGAGCAGTTCTTC. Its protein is CSVEGTSGGFYNEQFF.

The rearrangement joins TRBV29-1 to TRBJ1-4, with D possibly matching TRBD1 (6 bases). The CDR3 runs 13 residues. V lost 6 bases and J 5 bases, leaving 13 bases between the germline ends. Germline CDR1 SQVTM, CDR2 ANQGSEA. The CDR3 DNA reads TGCAGCGTCAATGGGGGCTTCAATGAAAAACTGTTTTTT. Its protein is CSVNGGFNEKLFF.